The T cell receptor beta chain under discussion was sequenced for a study of cytomegalovirus exposure and HLA in healthy donors. Study-level results: TCR beta V- and J-gene trimming was later associated with a missense DCLRE1C variant.

On this clone itself: What it binds is not known.

Use of 60 Vbeta and 13 Jbeta primers characterized the PCR. The data were produced by immunoSEQ multiplex PCR, yet TCRdb's version contains in-frame clones alone and is incomplete. Of tens of thousands of clones detected, 65% to 90% appear once; the ten largest clones hold 3.6%. Germline assignment: CDR1 MGHDK and CDR2 SYGVNS. The CDR3 runs to 16 residues. Trimming took off 4 bases at V and 5 bases at J, with 18 bases between the two ends. The rearrangement links TRBV25-1 to TRBJ2-1; weak D call: TRBD1 (6 bases). The receptor comes from a woman aged 18-30 years in good health and CMV-seronegative. Sequenced: PBMCs. The CDR3 nucleotides are TGTGCCAGCAGTGTTCCATTGGGGGCAGTTAACAATGAGCAGTTCTTC. It is translated as CASSVPLGAVNNEQFF.